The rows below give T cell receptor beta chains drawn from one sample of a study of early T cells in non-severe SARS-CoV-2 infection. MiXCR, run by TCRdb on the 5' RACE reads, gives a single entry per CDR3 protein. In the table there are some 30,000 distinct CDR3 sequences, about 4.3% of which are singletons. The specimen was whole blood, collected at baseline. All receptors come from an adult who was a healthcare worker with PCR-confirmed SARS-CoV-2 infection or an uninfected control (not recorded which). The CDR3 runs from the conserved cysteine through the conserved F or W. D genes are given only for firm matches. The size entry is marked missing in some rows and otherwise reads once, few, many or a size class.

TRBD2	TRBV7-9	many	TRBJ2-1	CASSLQRGVRDEQFF	TGTGCCAGCAGCTTACAGCGGGGGGTCCGGGATGAGCAGTTCTTC
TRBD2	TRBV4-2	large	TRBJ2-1	CASSQGGSGRVAWNEQFF	TGTGCCAGCAGCCAAGGGGGTAGCGGGAGGGTCGCTTGGAATGAGCAGTTCTTC
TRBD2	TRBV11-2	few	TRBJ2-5	CASSPRTSGGYALETQYF	TGTGCCAGCAGCCCACGGACTAGCGGGGGGTACGCGTTAGAGACCCAGTACTTC
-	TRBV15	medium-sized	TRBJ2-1	CATSRDYHSGAYNEQFF	TGTGCCACCAGCAGAGACTACCACTCTGGGGCCTACAATGAGCAGTTCTTC
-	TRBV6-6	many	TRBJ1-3	CASSYPGLSSGNTIYF	TGTGCCAGCAGTTACCCAGGACTAAGCTCTGGAAACACCATATATTTT
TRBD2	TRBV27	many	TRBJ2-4	CASSSTGLAGREYF	TGTGCCAGCAGTTCCACCGGGCTAGCGGGCCGGGAATACTTC
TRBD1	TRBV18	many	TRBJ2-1	CASSPTGSNEQFF	TGTGCCAGCTCACCGACAGGGAGCAATGAGCAGTTCTTC
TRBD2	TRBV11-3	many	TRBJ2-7	CASSLELAGGRAEQYF	TGTGCCAGCAGCTTAGAGCTAGCGGGAGGTAGGGCCGAGCAGTACTTC
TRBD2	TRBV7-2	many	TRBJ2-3	CASSQTRLAGTDTRYF	TGTGCCAGCAGCCAAACCCGACTAGCGGGCACAGATACGCGGTATTTT
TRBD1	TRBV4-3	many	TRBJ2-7	CASSQEGTGQGYEQYF	TGCGCCAGCAGCCAAGAGGGGACAGGGCAGGGTTACGAGCAGTACTTC
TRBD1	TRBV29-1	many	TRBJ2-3	CSVTGQGGDTQYF	TGCAGCGTCACGGGACAGGGCGGAGATACGCAGTATTTT
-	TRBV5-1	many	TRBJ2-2	CASSLELVRTGELFF	TGCGCCAGCAGCTTGGAACTAGTGCGCACCGGGGAGCTGTTTTTT
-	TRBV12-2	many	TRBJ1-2	CASRPPRGANYGYTF	TGTGCAAGTCGCCCCCCCCGAGGCGCTAACTATGGCTACACCTTC
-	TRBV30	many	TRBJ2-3	CAWLYTDTQYF	TGTGCCTGGTTGTACACAGATACGCAGTATTTT
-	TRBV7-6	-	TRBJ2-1	CASSLVAGPSSYNEQFF	TGTGCCAGCAGCTTAGTTGCCGGCCCTAGCTCCTACAATGAGCAGTTCTTC
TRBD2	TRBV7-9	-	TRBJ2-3	CASSFGGSLDTQYF	TGTGCCAGCAGCTTCGGCGGGAGTTTAGATACGCAGTATTTT
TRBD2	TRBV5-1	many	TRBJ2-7	CASSLTSGPAYEQYF	TGCGCCAGCAGCTTGACTAGCGGCCCAGCCTACGAGCAGTACTTC
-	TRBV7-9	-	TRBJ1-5	CASSLVGSRPQHF	TGTGCCAGCAGCTTAGTGGGTTCCCGGCCCCAGCATTTT
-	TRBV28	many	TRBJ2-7	CASTTQMWGGEQYF	TGTGCCAGCACCACCCAAATGTGGGGCGGCGAGCAGTACTTC
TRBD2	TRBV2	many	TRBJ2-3	CASSLLAGGTDTQYF	TGTGCCAGCAGCCTGCTAGCGGGAGGCACAGATACGCAGTATTTT
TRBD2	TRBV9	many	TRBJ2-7	CASSPTSGPYEQYF	TGTGCCAGCAGCCCCACTAGCGGTCCCTACGAGCAGTACTTC
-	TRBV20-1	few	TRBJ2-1	CSARAEGEVGYNEQFF	TGCAGTGCAAGAGCGGAAGGAGAAGTAGGCTACAATGAGCAGTTCTTC
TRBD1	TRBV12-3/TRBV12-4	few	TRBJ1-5	CASSRRTGRGNQPQHF	TGTGCCAGCAGTCGCCGGACAGGGAGAGGCAATCAGCCCCAGCATTTT
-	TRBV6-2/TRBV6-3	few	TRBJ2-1	CASTSRGAQQFF	TGTGCCAGCACTTCACGGGGGGCTCAGCAGTTCTTC
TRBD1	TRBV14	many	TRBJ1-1	CASSLRTGGDTEAFF	TGTGCCAGCAGCCTTCGGACAGGGGGGGATACTGAAGCTTTCTTT
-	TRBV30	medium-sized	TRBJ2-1	CAWSVRLEIDEQFF	TGTGCCTGGAGTGTACGTTTGGAGATTGATGAGCAGTTCTTC
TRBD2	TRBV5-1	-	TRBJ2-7	CASSLRGDGLYEQYF	TGCGCCAGCAGCCTACGGGGGGACGGACTCTACGAGCAGTACTTC
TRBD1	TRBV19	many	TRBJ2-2	CASSNPDRVTGELFF	TGTGCCAGTAGTAACCCCGACAGGGTCACCGGGGAGCTGTTTTTT
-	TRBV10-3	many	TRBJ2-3	CAIRGAPGAISTDTQYF	TGTGCCATCAGAGGGGCTCCCGGGGCGATCAGCACAGATACGCAGTATTTT
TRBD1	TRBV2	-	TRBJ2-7	CASSRTGGGSYEQYF	TGTGCCAGCAGTAGGACAGGCGGTGGGTCCTACGAGCAGTACTTC
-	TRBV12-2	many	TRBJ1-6	CASRPDIPGFTLHF	TGTGCAAGTCGCCCTGATATCCCGGGATTCACCCTCCACTTT
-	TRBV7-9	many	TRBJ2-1	CASSSNSYNEQFF	TGTGCCAGCAGCTCTAACTCCTACAATGAGCAGTTCTTC
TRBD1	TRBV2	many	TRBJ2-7	CASTGQGAVYEQYF	TGTGCCAGCACGGGACAGGGGGCGGTGTACGAGCAGTACTTC
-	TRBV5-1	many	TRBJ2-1	CASNSGDQYNEQFF	TGCGCCAGCAATTCTGGCGACCAGTACAATGAGCAGTTCTTC
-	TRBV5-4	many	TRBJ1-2	CATTQNPDNYGYTF	TGTGCCACCACCCAGAATCCCGATAACTATGGCTACACCTTC
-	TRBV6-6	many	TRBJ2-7	CASGPDRTEQYF	TGTGCCAGCGGTCCCGATAGAACCGAGCAGTACTTC
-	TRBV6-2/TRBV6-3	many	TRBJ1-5	CASSYGADLGKPQHF	TGTGCCAGCAGTTACGGGGCTGACTTGGGGAAGCCCCAGCATTTT
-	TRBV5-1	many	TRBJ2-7	CASSPEGVEQYF	TGCGCCAGCAGCCCCGAGGGGGTCGAGCAGTACTTC
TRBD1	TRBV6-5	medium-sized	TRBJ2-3	CASSSPGQGANTQYF	TGTGCCAGCAGTTCCCCGGGACAGGGGGCTAATACGCAGTATTTT
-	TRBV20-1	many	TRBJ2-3	CRASDDSDTQYF	TGCAGGGCGTCGGACGACTCAGATACGCAGTATTTT
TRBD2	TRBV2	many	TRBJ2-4	CASSETVLAGTFKNIQYF	TGTGCCAGCAGTGAAACCGTACTAGCGGGAACATTCAAAAACATTCAGTACTTC
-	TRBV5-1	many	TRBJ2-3	CASSLQGLGGDTQYF	TGCGCCAGCAGCTTGCAGGGGCTCGGCGGAGATACGCAGTATTTT
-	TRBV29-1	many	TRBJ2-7	CSVEDLDGGSYEQYF	TGCAGCGTTGAAGATCTTGACGGGGGTTCCTACGAGCAGTACTTC
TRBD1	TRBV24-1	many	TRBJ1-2	CATSDPGTGSYGYTF	TGTGCCACCAGTGATCCTGGGACAGGGTCATATGGCTACACCTTC
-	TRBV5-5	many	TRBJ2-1	CASSLGLALYNEQFF	TGTGCCAGCAGCTTGGGGCTAGCGCTTTACAATGAGCAGTTCTTC
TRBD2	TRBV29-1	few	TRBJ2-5	CSVLRLAAGETQYF	TGCAGCGTTCTGCGACTAGCGGCCGGGGAGACCCAGTACTTC
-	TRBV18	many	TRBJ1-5	CASSRWGDNQPQHF	TGTGCCAGCTCACGCTGGGGGGACAATCAGCCCCAGCATTTT
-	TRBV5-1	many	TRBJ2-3	CASRYTGTSTDTQYF	TGCGCCAGCAGGTATACCGGGACTAGCACAGATACGCAGTATTTT
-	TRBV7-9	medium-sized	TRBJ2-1	CASRVGRAYNEQFF	TGTGCCAGCAGGGTCGGGCGTGCCTACAATGAGCAGTTCTTC
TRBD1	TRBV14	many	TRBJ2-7	CASSQGAGGSYEQYF	TGTGCCAGCAGCCAAGGGGCAGGGGGCTCCTACGAGCAGTACTTC
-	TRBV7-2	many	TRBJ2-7	CASSPNRYEQYF	TGTGCCAGCAGCCCAAACCGGTACGAGCAGTACTTC
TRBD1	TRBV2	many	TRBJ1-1	CASPDDRGMNTEAFF	TGTGCCAGCCCTGATGACAGGGGGATGAACACTGAAGCTTTCTTT
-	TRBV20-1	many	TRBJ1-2	CSARESGPTNYGYTF	TGCAGTGCTAGAGAGTCAGGGCCAACTAACTATGGCTACACCTTC
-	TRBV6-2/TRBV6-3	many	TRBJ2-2	CAITGLASNTGELFF	TGTGCCATAACAGGGTTAGCTTCGAACACCGGGGAGCTGTTTTTT
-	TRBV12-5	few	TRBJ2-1	CASGARNNEQFF	TGTGCTAGTGGGGCAAGGAACAATGAGCAGTTCTTC